Presented here are 27 T cell receptor beta chains from one specimen sequenced in a study of blood T cell repertoires in COVID-19. TCRdb's table, derived via immunoSEQ multiplex PCR, lists solely in-frame clones and lacks some. The sample gives 260,000 or so clones, about 87% of which show up once; about 9.1% is in the top ten. The sequenced sample was peripheral blood. The receptors come from a human donor in a cohort sampled during active COVID-19.

J is TRBJ1-2 and V is TRBV6-5; D is uncertain. The CDR3 is made up of 16 amino acids. The V end lost 4 bases, the J end lost 0 bases, and 15 bases lay between the germline ends. CDR1 is MNHEY, CDR2 SVGAGI, per germline. CDR3 in amino acids: CASSSQRIGANYGYTF. The CDR3 DNA is TGTGCCAGCAGTTCCCAAAGAATCGGAGCTAACTATGGCTACACCTTC.

This clone was detected a few times. The chain has TRBV24-1 and TRBJ1-6; the D gene is possibly TRBD1 (5 bases). The CDR3 consists of 14 residues. CDR1 is KGHDR, CDR2 SFDVKD, per germline. V dropped 5 bases and J dropped 6 bases, with 10 bases sitting between them. In DNA form, the CDR3 reads TGTGCCACCAGTGCGGGACTTTTTAATTCACCCCTCCACTTT. It codes for CATSAGLFNSPLHF.

Remarks on this clone: The same CDR3 can be traced to other DNA sequences in this sample. The genes are TRBV5-1 and TRBJ2-5; 8 nucleotides align to TRBD2. Germline V lookup: CDR1 SGHRS, CDR2 YFSETQ. J lost 0 bases, V lost 5 bases, and 3 bases had no gene match. This CDR3 has 14 residues. DNA for the CDR3: TGCGCCAGCAGGGCGGGGGGCTACCAAGAGACCCAGTACTTC. It yields the protein CASRAGGYQETQYF.

This chain links TRBV29-1 with TRBJ2-1; possible D gene TRBD2, 6 bases. The V and J ends lost 1 base and 4 bases respectively, with 8 bases between them. The CDR3 has 13 residues. From germline, CDR1 is SQVTM and CDR2 ANQGSEA. CDR3 sequence: CSVEGTTYNEQFF. Written as DNA, the CDR3 is TGCAGCGTTGAAGGGACTACATACAATGAGCAGTTCTTC.

V usage is TRBV25-1 and J usage is TRBJ2-1, with 9 bases lining up with TRBD2. The V gene end was trimmed by 6 bases and the J gene end by 5 bases; junction bases not matched to a gene: 11. The CDR3 spans 16 residues. The V gene's germline CDR1 is MGHDK and CDR2 SYGVNS. The CDR3 coding sequence is TGTGCCAGCAGCCTTAGGTCGGCGGGAGGGAACAATGAGCAGTTCTTC. It encodes CASSLRSAGGNNEQFF.

V gene TRBV9 combines with J gene TRBJ2-3; perhaps TRBD2 as D (5 bases). Trimming shortened V by 3 bases and J by 2 bases, and 13 bases separated the two germline ends. This CDR3 has 15 residues. In germline, CDR1 is SGDLS, CDR2 YYNGEE. The CDR3 nucleotides read TGTGCCAGCAGCGCCGACGGGAAGTCCACAGATACGCAGTATTTT. This encodes CASSADGKSTDTQYF.

This chain connects TRBV5-1 to TRBJ2-7; 7 positions agree with TRBD1. There are 14 residues in the CDR3. V trimming: 4 bases; J trimming: 9 bases; junction bases outside the gene matches: 13. Germline loops: CDR1 SGHRS, CDR2 YFSETQ. CDR3 protein: CASSQGRQGEGQYF. CDR3 DNA: TGCGCCAGCAGCCAGGGGAGACAGGGAGAAGGGCAGTACTTC. The full variable domain, with the rest looked up from reference TRBV5-1 and TRBJ2-7, is KAGVTQTPRYLIKTRGQQVTLSCSPISGHRSVSWYQQTPGQGLQFLFEYFSETQRNKGNFPGRFSGRQFSNSRSEMNVSTLELGDSALYLCASSQGRQGEGQYFGPGTRLTVT.

The chain recombines TRBV21-1 with TRBJ2-3; TRBD1 reflects the table's D call only, with no check against the DNA. TRBV21-1 is a known pseudogene. The CDR3 runs 14 residues. The CDR3 protein is CASSAGGGTDTQYF. In DNA, the CDR3 is TGTGCCAGCAGCGCAGGGGGCGGAACAGATACGCAGTATTTT.

In regard to this clone: One end of the junction is discordant with germline, which a read error may explain. This rearrangement joins TRBV10-3 to TRBJ1-5; tentative D call: TRBD1 (5 bases). The CDR3 runs 12 residues. The germline CDR1 and CDR2 sequences are ENHRY and SYGVKD. CDR3 nucleotides: TGTGCCATCAGTGAACCGCCCTGGGGCACAATTTGG. Translating it yields CAISEPPWGTIW.

This clone appeared a few times. The V and J genes are TRBV29-1 and TRBJ1-2; TRBD1 agrees at 7 bases. The CDR3 loop spans 14 amino acids. V was pared by 1 base and J by 4 bases, with 6 bases of the junction left unmatched. Germline V CDR1 and CDR2: SQVTM, ANQGSEA. CDR3 nucleotide sequence: TGCAGCGTTGAAGGTGGGGACAGCCCCTATGGCTACACCTTC. Its translation is CSVEGGDSPYGYTF. Looking up the rest from reference TRBV29-1 and TRBJ1-2 gives the full variable domain: SAVISQKPSRDICQRGTSLTIQCQVDSQVTMMFWYRQQPGQSLTLIATANQGSEATYESGFVIDKFPISRPNLTFSTLTVSNMSPEDSSIYLCSVEGGDSPYGYTFGSGTRLTVV.

The chain is built from TRBV6-5 and TRBJ2-1; D is uncertain. There are 16 residues in the CDR3. The V end lost 0 bases, the J end lost 1 base, and 10 bases lay between the germline ends. Germline V lookup: CDR1 MNHEY, CDR2 SVGAGI. Here the CDR3 DNA reads TGTGCCAGCAGTTACTCGCAGGTTCAATCCTACAATGAGCAGTTCTTC. Encoded protein: CASSYSQVQSYNEQFF.

V gene TRBV29-1 combines with J gene TRBJ2-2, with TRBD2 identical over 9 bases. CDR1 SQVTM and CDR2 ANQGSEA come from the germline V gene. Trimming at V came to 5 bases and at J to 5 bases, leaving 12 bases not matched to a gene. The CDR3 contains 16 residues. The CDR3 loop reads CSVLGGAGGLTGELFF. As DNA, the CDR3 is TGCAGCGTTCTTGGGGGAGCGGGGGGTTTAACCGGGGAGCTGTTTTTT.

The gene calls are TRBV6-6 and TRBJ2-5; a possible D gene is TRBD2 (5 bases). This CDR3 is 15 amino acids long. Trimming took off 0 bases at V and 0 bases at J, with 8 bases between the two ends. Looked up from germline, CDR1 is MNHNY and CDR2 is SVGAGI (reference sequence). The CDR3 sequence is CASSYSGADQETQYF. CDR3 nucleotides: TGTGCCAGCAGTTACTCGGGAGCGGACCAAGAGACCCAGTACTTC.

The V and J genes are TRBV6-2 or TRBV6-3 and TRBJ1-1; no reliable D call. In germline, CDR1 is MNHEY, CDR2 SVGEGT. This CDR3 comprises 13 residues. V gave up 0 bases and J gave up 4 bases, with 6 bases separating them. CDR3 nucleotide sequence: TGTGCCAGCAGTTACTCGTCGTTCACTGAAGCTTTCTTT. The encoded protein is CASSYSSFTEAFF.

This clone was recorded a few times. The rearrangement links TRBV7-8 to TRBJ2-7, with D possibly TRBD1 on 6 matching bases. Trimming removed 5 bases from V and 10 bases from J, with 12 bases in between. The CDR3 covers 11 residues. Germline CDR1 SGHVS, CDR2 FQNEAQ. The CDR3 sequence: CASSNRVLQYF. The CDR3 DNA reads TGTGCCAGCAGCAACAGGGTATTACAGTACTTC.

This chain connects TRBV5-1 to TRBJ2-2, with 13 bases identical to TRBD2. V trimming: 1 base; J trimming: 0 bases; junction bases outside the gene matches: 6. The CDR3 extends over 19 amino acids. Germline V gives CDR1 SGHRS, CDR2 YFSETQ. The CDR3 is CASSLMRTSGGSNTGELFF. The CDR3, as DNA: TGCGCCAGCAGCTTGATGAGGACTAGCGGGGGCTCGAACACCGGGGAGCTGTTTTTT.

The chain recombines TRBV5-1 with TRBJ2-2; 7 bases fit TRBD2. The CDR3 is 14 residues long. V dropped 0 bases and J dropped 6; count of bases not matched to a gene: 2. Germline values: CDR1 SGHRS, CDR2 YFSETQ. The CDR3 here is CASSLDGGAGELFF. CDR3 nucleotides: TGCGCCAGCAGCTTGGATGGGGGGGCCGGGGAGCTGTTTTTT.

The CDR3 spells CASSEARGRDYGYTF. The CDR3 DNA is TGTGCCAGCAGTGAAGCGCGCGGCAGGGACTATGGCTACACCTTC. This chain uses TRBV6-1 with TRBJ1-2; a possible D gene is TRBD1 (5 bases). The length of the CDR3 is 15 residues. V lost 0 bases, J lost 3 bases, and 11 bases lay in between. Germline V gene data show CDR1 as MNHNS and CDR2 as SASEGT.

This clone was observed a single time. The chain is built from TRBV7-3 and TRBJ2-2; D unresolved. V lost 1 base and J lost 4, with 4 bases in between. Germline lookup yields CDR1 SGHTA and CDR2 FQGTGA. The CDR3 covers 13 residues. The CDR3 bases are TGTGCCAGCAGCTTAAGTATCACCGGGGAGCTGTTTTTT. As protein: CASSLSITGELFF.

This rearrangement joins TRBV4-2 to TRBJ2-1; D might be TRBD2 (5 bases). Looked up from germline, CDR1 is LGHNA and CDR2 is YNFKEQ. This CDR3 contains 12 residues. Between the trimmed V and J ends, which lost 2 bases and 9 bases, there was a span of 8 bases. CDR3 nucleotides: TGTGCCAGCAGCCAAAGGCGGGTTGAGCAGTTCTTC. Its protein product is CASSQRRVEQFF.

The gene calls are TRBV5-1 and TRBJ2-2; TRBD1 might be the D (5 bases). V was cut by 2 bases and J by 2 bases, with 13 bases left in between. The germline gives CDR1 SGHRS, CDR2 YFSETQ. CDR3 size: 16 residues. CDR3 sequence reads: CASSFVRQLNTGELFF. The CDR3 DNA reads as TGCGCCAGCAGCTTCGTGAGACAGCTAAACACCGGGGAGCTGTTTTTT.

The chain recombines TRBV5-1 with TRBJ2-1, with TRBD2 matching over 11 bases. This CDR3 has 19 amino acids. Germline CDR1 SGHRS, CDR2 YFSETQ. With 0 bases clipped from V and 0 bases from J, the junction kept 8 bases outside the gene matches. The CDR3 loop is CASSLGTSGRMSSYNEQFF. The CDR3 nucleotides read TGCGCCAGCAGCTTGGGGACTAGCGGGCGCATGAGCTCCTACAATGAGCAGTTCTTC.

This rearrangement joins TRBV6-2 or TRBV6-3 to TRBJ1-1; no definite D call. The V end was cut by 2 bases, the J end by 3 bases, with 13 bases between. The germline gives CDR1 MNHEY, CDR2 SVGEGT. This CDR3 spans 15 amino acids. CDR3 residues: CASSYPPSPYTEAFF. CDR3 DNA sequence: TGTGCCAGCAGTTACCCGCCCAGTCCCTACACTGAAGCTTTCTTT.

This clone turned up a few times. The chain recombines TRBV18 with TRBJ2-2; TRBD1 is a possible D gene (6 bases). V lost 4 bases and J lost 1, with 10 bases in between. This CDR3 has 15 amino acids. Germline V gives CDR1 KGHSH, CDR2 LQKENI. DNA of the CDR3: TGTGCCAGCTCACAGATGACAGGGAACACCGGGGAGCTGTTTTTT. Its translation: CASSQMTGNTGELFF.

V usage is TRBV12-3 or TRBV12-4 and J usage is TRBJ2-1, with D perhaps matching TRBD1 (6 bases). V was clipped by 1 base and J by 8 bases, with 9 bases between them. The CDR3 is 13 amino acids. CDR3 amino acids: CASSLGGRYEQFF. For the CDR3, the DNA is TGTGCCAGCAGTTTAGGGGGGCGCTATGAGCAGTTCTTC.

The genes are TRBV15 and TRBJ1-4; D remains unclear. CDR1 and CDR2 (germline): LNHNV, YYDKDF (reference sequence). This CDR3 is 15 amino acids long. Trimming took 0 bases from V and 5 from J, leaving 10 bases between them. CDR3 DNA sequence: TGTGCCACCAGCAGAGATTTTGAGGGCAATGAAAAACTGTTTTTT. Its protein is CATSRDFEGNEKLFF.

The chain is built from TRBV6-5 and TRBJ2-7; 11 nucleotides agree with TRBD2. The CDR3 spans 15 residues. Germline CDR1 reads MNHEY; CDR2 reads SVGAGI. Unmatched junction bases numbered 4, after V lost 6 bases and J lost 0 bases. The CDR3 DNA sequence: TGTGCCAGCAGCTCTCTAGCGGGGGGCTCCTACGAGCAGTACTTC. Protein product: CASSSLAGGSYEQYF.